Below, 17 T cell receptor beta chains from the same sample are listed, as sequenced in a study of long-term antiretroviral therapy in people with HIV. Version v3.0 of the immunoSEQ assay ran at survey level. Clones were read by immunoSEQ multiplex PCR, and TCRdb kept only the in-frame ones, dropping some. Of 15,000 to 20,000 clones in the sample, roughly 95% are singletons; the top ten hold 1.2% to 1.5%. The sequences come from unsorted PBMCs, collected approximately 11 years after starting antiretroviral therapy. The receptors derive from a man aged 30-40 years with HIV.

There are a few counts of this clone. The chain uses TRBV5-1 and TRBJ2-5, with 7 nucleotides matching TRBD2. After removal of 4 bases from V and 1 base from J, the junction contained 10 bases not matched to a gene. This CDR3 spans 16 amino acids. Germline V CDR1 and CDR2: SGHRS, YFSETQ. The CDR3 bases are TGCGCCAGCAGCACCAGCGGGGTCACTTTCCAAGAGACCCAGTACTTC. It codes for CASSTSGVTFQETQYF.

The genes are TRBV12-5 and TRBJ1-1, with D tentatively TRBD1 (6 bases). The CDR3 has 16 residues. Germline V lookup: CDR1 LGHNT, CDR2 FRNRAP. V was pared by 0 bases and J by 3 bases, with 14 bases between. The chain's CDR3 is CASGLVIGGKDTEAFF. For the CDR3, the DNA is TGTGCTAGTGGTTTGGTAATAGGGGGAAAGGACACTGAAGCTTTCTTT.

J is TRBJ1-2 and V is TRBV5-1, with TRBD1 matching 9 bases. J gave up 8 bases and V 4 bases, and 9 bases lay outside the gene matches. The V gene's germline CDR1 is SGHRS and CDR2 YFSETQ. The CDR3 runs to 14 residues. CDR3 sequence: CASSIEQGARGYTF. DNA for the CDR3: TGCGCCAGCAGCATAGAACAGGGGGCGCGGGGCTACACCTTC.

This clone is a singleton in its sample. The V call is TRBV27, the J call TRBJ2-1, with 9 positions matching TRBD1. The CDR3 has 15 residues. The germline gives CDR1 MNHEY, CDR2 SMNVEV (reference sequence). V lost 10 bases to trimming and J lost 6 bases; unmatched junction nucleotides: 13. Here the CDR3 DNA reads TGTGCCACCAGACAGGGGGAGGGACACTCCAATGAGCAGTTCTTC. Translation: CATRQGEGHSNEQFF.

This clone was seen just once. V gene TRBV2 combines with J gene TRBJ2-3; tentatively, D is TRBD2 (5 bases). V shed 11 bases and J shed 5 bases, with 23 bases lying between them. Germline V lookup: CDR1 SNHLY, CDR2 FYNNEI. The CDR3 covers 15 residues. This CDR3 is CAGRTASTPGDTQYF. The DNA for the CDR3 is TGTGCCGGGAGAACCGCATCGACGCCCGGAGATACGCAGTATTTT.

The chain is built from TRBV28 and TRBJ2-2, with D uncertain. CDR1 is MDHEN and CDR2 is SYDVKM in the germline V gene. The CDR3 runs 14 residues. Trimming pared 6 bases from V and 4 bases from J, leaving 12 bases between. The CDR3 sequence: CASRRESPTGELFF. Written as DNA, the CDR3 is TGTGCCAGCAGGCGAGAGAGCCCCACCGGGGAGCTGTTTTTT.

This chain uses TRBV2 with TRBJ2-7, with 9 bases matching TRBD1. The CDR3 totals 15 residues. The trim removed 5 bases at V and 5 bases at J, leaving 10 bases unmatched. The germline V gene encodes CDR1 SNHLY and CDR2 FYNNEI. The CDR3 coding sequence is TGTGCCAGCAGTAAACAGGGGGCAGAGGTTAACGAGCAGTACGTC. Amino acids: CASSKQGAEVNEQYV.

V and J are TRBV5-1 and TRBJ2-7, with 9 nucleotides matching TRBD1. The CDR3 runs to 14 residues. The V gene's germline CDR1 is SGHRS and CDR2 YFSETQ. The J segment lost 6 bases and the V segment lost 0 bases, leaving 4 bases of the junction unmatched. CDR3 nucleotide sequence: TGCGCCAGCAGCTTGGCCGGGACAGGGTTCGAGCAGTACTTC. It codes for CASSLAGTGFEQYF.

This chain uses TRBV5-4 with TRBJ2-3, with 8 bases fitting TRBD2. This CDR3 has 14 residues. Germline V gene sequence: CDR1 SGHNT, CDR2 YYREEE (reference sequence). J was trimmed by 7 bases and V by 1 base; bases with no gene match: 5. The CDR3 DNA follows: TGTGCCAGCAGCTTGTTTAGCGGGGTTAATACGCAGTATTTT. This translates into CASSLFSGVNTQYF. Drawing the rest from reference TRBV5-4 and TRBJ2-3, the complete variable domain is ETGVTQSPTHLIKTRGQQVTLRCSSQSGHNTVSWYQQALGQGPQFIFQYYREEENGRGNFPPRFSGLQFPNYSSELNVNALELDDSALYLCASSLFSGVNTQYFGPGTRLTVL.

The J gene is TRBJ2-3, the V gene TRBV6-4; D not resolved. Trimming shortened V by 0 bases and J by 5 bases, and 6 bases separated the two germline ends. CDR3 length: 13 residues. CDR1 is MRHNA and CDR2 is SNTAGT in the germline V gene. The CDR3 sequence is CASSDSGRDTQYF. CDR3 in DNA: TGTGCCAGCAGTGACTCTGGCCGAGATACGCAGTATTTT.

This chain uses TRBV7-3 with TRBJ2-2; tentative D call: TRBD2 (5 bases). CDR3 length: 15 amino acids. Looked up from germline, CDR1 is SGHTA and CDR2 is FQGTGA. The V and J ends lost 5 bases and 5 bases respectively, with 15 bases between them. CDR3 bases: TGTGCCAGCAGCCCTTATAAGGGAGTAACCGGGGAGCTGTTTTTT. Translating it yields CASSPYKGVTGELFF.

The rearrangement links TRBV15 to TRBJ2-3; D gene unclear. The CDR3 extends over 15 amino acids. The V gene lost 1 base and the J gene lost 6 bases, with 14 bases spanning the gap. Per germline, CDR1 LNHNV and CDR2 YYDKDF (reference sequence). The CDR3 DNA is TGTGCCACCAGCAGAGTCAGCGCGGCTGGGGATACGCAGTATTTT. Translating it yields CATSRVSAAGDTQYF.

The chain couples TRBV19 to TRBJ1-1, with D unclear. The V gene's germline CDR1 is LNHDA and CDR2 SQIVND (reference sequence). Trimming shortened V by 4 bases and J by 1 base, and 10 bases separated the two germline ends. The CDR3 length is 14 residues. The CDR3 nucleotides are TGTGCCAGTAGTACCGGTTGGCAGAACACTGAAGCTTTCTTT. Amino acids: CASSTGWQNTEAFF.

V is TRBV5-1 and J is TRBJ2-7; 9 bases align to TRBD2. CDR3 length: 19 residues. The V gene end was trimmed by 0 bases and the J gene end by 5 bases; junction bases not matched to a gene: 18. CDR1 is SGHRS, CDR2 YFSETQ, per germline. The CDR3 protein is CASSLVPTGSGGHQDEQYF. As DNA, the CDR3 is TGCGCCAGCAGCTTGGTCCCCACTGGTAGCGGGGGCCACCAGGACGAGCAGTACTTC.

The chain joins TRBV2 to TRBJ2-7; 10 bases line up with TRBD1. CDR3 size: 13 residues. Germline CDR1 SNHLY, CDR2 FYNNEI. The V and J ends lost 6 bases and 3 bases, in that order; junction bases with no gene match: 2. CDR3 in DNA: TGTGCCAGCAGGGGACAGGGGAACTACGAGCAGTACTTC. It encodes CASRGQGNYEQYF.

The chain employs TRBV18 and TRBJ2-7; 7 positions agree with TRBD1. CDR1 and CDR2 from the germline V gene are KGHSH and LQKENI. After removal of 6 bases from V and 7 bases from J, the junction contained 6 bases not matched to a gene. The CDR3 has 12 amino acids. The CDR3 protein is CASSRDSGEQYV. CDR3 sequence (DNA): TGTGCCAGCTCCCGGGACAGTGGGGAGCAGTACGTC.

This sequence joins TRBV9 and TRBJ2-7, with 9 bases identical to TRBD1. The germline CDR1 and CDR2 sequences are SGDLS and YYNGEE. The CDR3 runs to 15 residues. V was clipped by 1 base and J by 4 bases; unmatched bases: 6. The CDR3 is CASSVSDRGGYEQYF. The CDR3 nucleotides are TGTGCCAGCAGCGTATCGGACAGGGGCGGTTACGAGCAGTACTTC.